This T cell receptor beta chain came from a study of cytomegalovirus exposure and HLA in healthy donors. Findings of the study overall: Later work found most CMV-associated TCR beta chains apparently HLA-restricted.

The V end was cut by 7 bases, the J end by 2 bases, with 12 bases between. The CDR3 consists of 14 residues. Germline V lookup: CDR1 LNHDA, CDR2 SQIVND (reference sequence). PCR primers comprised 60 Vbeta and 13 Jbeta primers. Libraries were prepared by immunoSEQ multiplex PCR; TCRdb keeps only in-frame clonotypes and omits some of them. The repertoire includes 90,000 to 110,000 clones, roughly 67% of them detected once, and around 8% sits in the top ten. This clone was counted only a few times. What it recognizes is unknown. Different DNA sequences within this sample yield the same CDR3. Despite likely unrecorded immune exposures, the donors were nominally healthy at the time of sampling.

Sequencing was done on a sample of PBMCs. This clonotype was obtained from a man in his forties in good health and CMV-seronegative. This rearrangement joins TRBV19 to TRBJ1-5, with D possibly TRBD1 on 6 matching bases. The CDR3 sequence: CASTLQGGNQPQHF. The CDR3 DNA reads as TGTGCCAGTACCTTACAGGGAGGCAATCAGCCCCAGCATTTT.